The next 26 T cell receptor beta chains were all read from a single sample in a study of CXCR4 blockade with PD-1 therapy in pancreatic cancer (dated by TCRdb to about 2019). Library preparation used the immunoSEQ multiplex PCR assay. The immuneACCESS repertoire file appears here via TCRdb, limited to in-frame rearrangements. These files lack a portion of the clones; in checked studies, under half of the deficit traces to unresolved V genes, and the cause of the others is not known. For this sample there are thousands of clones; less than 50% appear just once. The ten biggest clones cover approximately 8.2% of the sample. Material: tumor tissue. The source of these receptors is a human donor with pancreatic ductal adenocarcinoma.

This clone was observed a handful of times. The V and J genes are TRBV6-4 and TRBJ2-7, with 12 bases that match TRBD2. The CDR3 is made up of 17 amino acids. V was clipped by 5 bases and J by 3 bases; unmatched bases: 11. CDR1 MRHNA and CDR2 SNTAGT come from the germline V gene. The CDR3 reads CASSYYNRLAGVYEQYF. CDR3 DNA sequence: TGTGCCAGCAGTTACTATAACCGACTAGCGGGAGTCTACGAGCAGTACTTC.

A few counts support this clone. The V call is TRBV10-1, the J call TRBJ2-1; TRBD2 agrees at 10 bases. The germline CDR1 and CDR2 sequences are WNHNN and SYGVQD (reference sequence). The CDR3 extends over 14 amino acids. The V and J ends lost 6 bases and 5 bases, in that order; junction bases with no gene match: 4. Written as DNA, the CDR3 is TGCGCCAGCAGCCTAGCGGGAGAGGACAATGAGCAGTTCTTC. As protein: CASSLAGEDNEQFF.

Only a few counts were recorded for this clone. The chain joins TRBV6-8 to TRBJ2-1; D is unclear. The germline gives CDR1 MNHGY, CDR2 SAAAGT. This CDR3 has 15 amino acids. Trimming took off 5 bases at V and 5 bases at J, with 16 bases between the two ends. CDR3 amino acids: CASSETRWLNNEQFF. DNA of the CDR3: TGTGCCAGCAGTGAGACCAGGTGGTTAAACAATGAGCAGTTCTTC.

This CDR3 reads CASSSLGTARGEAFF. The DNA for the CDR3 is TGTGCCAGCAGCTCTCTCGGGACGGCTCGGGGTGAAGCTTTCTTT. The rearrangement links TRBV11-3 to TRBJ1-1; D possibly corresponds to TRBD1 (5 bases). Per the germline V gene, CDR1 is SGHNT and CDR2 is YENEEA. V shed 4 bases and J shed 7 bases, with 19 bases lying between them. The CDR3 has 15 amino acids.

A few counts support this clone. The V and J genes are TRBV28 and TRBJ1-1; D is unresolved. The CDR3 contains 13 residues. CDR1 and CDR2 (germline): MDHEN, SYDVKM. Between the trimmed V and J ends, which lost 10 bases and 1 base, there was a span of 13 bases. CDR3 loop: CATLSEKNTEAFF. Here the CDR3 DNA reads TGTGCCACCCTTTCCGAAAAGAACACTGAAGCTTTCTTT.

This clone came up a few times. This chain joins TRBV6-8 and TRBJ2-7; a possible D gene is TRBD1 (6 bases). Germline V gene sequence: CDR1 MNHGY, CDR2 SAAAGT. The CDR3 has 13 amino acids. V was pared by 8 bases and J by 4 bases, with 15 bases between. As DNA, the CDR3 is TGTGCCAGCCTACTTCAGGGGAAGTACGAGCAGTACTTC. Residues: CASLLQGKYEQYF.

The chain couples TRBV11-3 to TRBJ1-4, with D tentatively TRBD1 (6 bases). Germline V gene lookup returns CDR1 SGHNT and CDR2 YENEEA. This CDR3 is built from 17 residues. V lost 6 bases to trimming and J lost 3 bases, with 20 bases between them. DNA of the CDR3: TGTGCCAGCAGTTCGGGCGGGGGCCCTCGCTCTAATGAAAAACTGTTTTTT. It encodes CASSSGGGPRSNEKLFF.

The rearrangement uses TRBV28 and TRBJ2-3, with D perhaps given as TRBD1 or TRBD2 (5 bases each). The CDR3 totals 14 residues. Trimming took off 11 bases at V and 4 bases at J, with 19 bases between the two ends. The V gene's germline CDR1 is MDHEN and CDR2 SYDVKM. CDR3: CASGRGAPSDTQYF. CDR3 in DNA: TGTGCCTCGGGCAGAGGGGCTCCGTCAGATACGCAGTATTTT.

This clone was counted a few times. The genes are TRBV28 and TRBJ2-7; no clear D gene. Trimming shortened V by 3 bases and J by 3 bases, and 9 bases separated the two germline ends. Germline V gene data show CDR1 as MDHEN and CDR2 as SYDVKM. This CDR3 region has 13 residues. The CDR3 sequence is CASSFGQDYEQYF. Here the CDR3 DNA reads TGTGCCAGCAGTTTTGGGCAAGACTACGAGCAGTACTTC.

A few counts support this clone. The chain employs TRBV11-3 and TRBJ2-7; 7 nucleotides agree with TRBD2. The V gene end was trimmed by 4 bases and the J gene end by 0 bases; junction bases not matched to a gene: 6. The CDR3 loop spans 15 amino acids. Germline values: CDR1 SGHNT, CDR2 YENEEA. The CDR3 nucleotides are TGTGCCAGCAGCTCCTTGGGGGGGAGCTCCTACGAGCAGTACTTC. Translation: CASSSLGGSSYEQYF. Full variable domain (missing parts from reference TRBV11-3 and TRBJ2-7): EAGVVQSPRYKIIEKKQPVAFWCNPISGHNTLYWYLQNLGQGPELLIRYENEEAVDDSQLPKDRFSAERLKGVDSTLKIQPAELGDSAVYLCASSSLGGSSYEQYFGPGTRLTVT.

The chain recombines TRBV30 with TRBJ1-3; D is possibly TRBD1 (6 bases). CDR3 length equals 15 residues. The germline V and J ends were trimmed by 2 bases and 0 bases, with 11 bases remaining between them. Germline lookup yields CDR1 GTSNPN and CDR2 SVGIG (reference sequence). CDR3 region: CAWSPGQNSGNTIYF. The DNA of the CDR3 is TGTGCCTGGAGTCCTGGACAGAACTCTGGAAACACCATATATTTT. Filled out from reference TRBV30 and TRBJ1-3, the complete variable domain reads SQTIHQWPATLVQPVGSPLSLECTVEGTSNPNLYWYRQAAGRGLQLLFYSVGIGQISSEVPQNLSASRPQDRQFILSSKKLLLSDSGFYLCAWSPGQNSGNTIYFGEGSWLTVV.

This clone was detected only a few times. The chain links TRBV18 to TRBJ2-3; D uncertain. CDR1 is KGHSH and CDR2 is LQKENI in the germline V gene. V was pared by 0 bases and J by 2 bases, with 12 bases between. The CDR3 sequence is 16 residues long. The CDR3 loop is CASSPPWRLFTDTQYF. The CDR3 DNA sequence: TGTGCCAGCTCACCACCGTGGAGACTTTTCACAGATACGCAGTATTTT.

This chain connects TRBV29-1 to TRBJ2-7; 11 bases are a match to TRBD2. The junction had 3 bases not matched to a gene; V was cut back by 3 bases and J by 2 bases. Germline loops: CDR1 SQVTM, CDR2 ANQGSEA. This CDR3 comprises 14 residues. CDR3 coding DNA: TGCAGCGTTGATAGCGGGAGGGCCGCCTACGAGCAGTACTTC. It encodes CSVDSGRAAYEQYF.

The sample holds a few counts of this clone. The V call is TRBV9, the J call TRBJ2-7, with 9 bases matching TRBD1. V dropped 0 bases and J dropped 7; count of bases not matched to a gene: 5. From germline, CDR1 is SGDLS and CDR2 YYNGEE. The CDR3 is 14 residues long. The CDR3 DNA reads as TGTGCCAGCAGCGTAGACGGGACAGGGTTTGAGCAGTACTTC. Residues: CASSVDGTGFEQYF.

The chain carries TRBV30 and TRBJ2-3, with a tentative D call TRBD1 (5 bases). The V gene lost 1 base and the J gene lost 5 bases, with 7 bases spanning the gap. The CDR3 is 12 amino acids. The germline V gene has CDR1 GTSNPN and CDR2 SVGIG (reference sequence). CDR3 in DNA: TGTGCCTGGAGTGCCGACAGAGATACGCAGTATTTT. Translation: CAWSADRDTQYF.

The chain couples TRBV19 to TRBJ2-3; D is uncertain. Germline CDR1 reads LNHDA; CDR2 reads SQIVND (reference sequence). The CDR3 contains 13 residues. V was clipped by 6 bases and J by 1 base, with 8 bases between them. The CDR3 DNA follows: TGTGCCAGTAGCCCGACCCGCACAGATACGCAGTATTTT. Protein: CASSPTRTDTQYF.

In this sample, this clone turned up a few times. This sequence joins TRBV6-7 and TRBJ1-2; D is uncertain. TRBV6-7 is filed as an ORF, its function uncertain. The CDR3 is 15 amino acids. V shed 0 bases and J shed 0 bases, with 8 bases lying between them. The CDR3 sequence: CASSYSARTNYGYTF. The CDR3 DNA reads as TGTGCCAGCAGTTACTCGGCCAGGACTAACTATGGCTACACCTTC.

This chain uses TRBV6-8 with TRBJ1-3, with 7 positions matching TRBD1. The CDR3 runs to 14 residues. The J segment lost 0 bases and the V segment lost 8 bases, leaving 4 bases of the junction unmatched. Germline CDR1 and CDR2: MNHGY and SAAAGT. Written as DNA, the CDR3 is TGTGCCAGCGAATACAGGGGCTCTGGAAACACCATATATTTT. Residues: CASEYRGSGNTIYF.

DNA for the CDR3: TGCGCCAGCAGCCAAGATCCCGACACGGGCCTTGAAAAACTGTTTTTT. It is translated as CASSQDPDTGLEKLFF. The rearrangement joins TRBV23-1 to TRBJ1-4, with D uncertain. TRBV23-1 is labeled an ORF, and its function is uncertain. The CDR3 is made up of 16 amino acids. V shed 6 bases and J shed 7 bases, with 21 bases lying between them.

V usage is TRBV18 and J usage is TRBJ2-1; D not certain. V was shortened by 4 bases and J by 8 bases, with 12 bases between the two germline ends. This CDR3 has 13 amino acids. Germline V gene sequence: CDR1 KGHSH, CDR2 LQKENI. In nucleotides, the CDR3 is TGTGCCAGCTCACTCAACGGCCGGGATGAGCAGTTCTTC. Encoded protein: CASSLNGRDEQFF.

This chain uses TRBV14 with TRBJ2-1, with 7 positions matching TRBD2. The CDR3 contains 14 residues. V dropped 3 bases and J dropped 7; count of bases not matched to a gene: 6. Per the germline V gene, CDR1 is SGHDN and CDR2 is FVKESK. Here the CDR3 reads CASSHERGINEQFF. The CDR3 DNA follows: TGTGCCAGCAGCCACGAGCGGGGAATAAATGAGCAGTTCTTC.

V and J are TRBV19 and TRBJ1-3, with D tentatively TRBD1 (5 bases). CDR1 LNHDA and CDR2 SQIVND come from the germline V gene (reference sequence). The CDR3 covers 15 residues. Trimming removed 6 bases at V and 0 bases at J, with 12 bases between. In DNA form, the CDR3 reads TGTGCCAGTAGGGTGGGGGGAAGCTCTGGAAACACCATATATTTT. It specifies CASRVGGSSGNTIYF.

The table lists this clone with a few counts. This chain joins TRBV6-8 and TRBJ1-3; no clear D. Per the germline V gene, CDR1 is MNHGY and CDR2 is SAAAGT. Between the trimmed V and J ends, which lost 0 bases and 0 bases, there was a span of 12 bases. CDR3 length: 17 residues. The DNA for the CDR3 is TGTGCCAGCAGTTACTCAGGGCAGGCCAACTCTGGAAACACCATATATTTT. Amino acids: CASSYSGQANSGNTIYF.

The CDR3 nucleotides are TGTGCCTGGAGTTGGCCACAGGGCCACTATGGCTACACCTTC. Translated, it gives CAWSWPQGHYGYTF. The gene calls are TRBV30 and TRBJ1-2; TRBD1 is a possible D gene (6 bases). From germline, CDR1 is GTSNPN and CDR2 SVGIG (reference sequence). The CDR3 sequence is 14 residues long. Deletions cut 2 bases from V and 3 bases from J, with 13 bases between. Full variable domain (remainder filled in from reference TRBV30 and TRBJ1-2): SQTIHQWPATLVQPVGSPLSLECTVEGTSNPNLYWYRQAAGRGLQLLFYSVGIGQISSEVPQNLSASRPQDRQFILSSKKLLLSDSGFYLCAWSWPQGHYGYTFGSGTRLTVV.

The chain uses TRBV28 and TRBJ1-2, with D possibly matching TRBD1 (5 bases). Germline values: CDR1 MDHEN, CDR2 SYDVKM. The CDR3 loop spans 14 amino acids. V lost 4 bases and J 2 bases, leaving 11 bases between the germline ends. CDR3 nucleotide sequence: TGTGCCAGCAGTTCCCCACAGGAGAACTATGGCTACACCTTC. Translating gives CASSSPQENYGYTF.

The chain employs TRBV5-1 and TRBJ2-7; D gene ambiguous. In germline, CDR1 is SGHRS, CDR2 YFSETQ. The germline V and J ends were trimmed by 0 bases and 6 bases, with 13 bases remaining between them. The CDR3 runs to 14 residues. The CDR3 region has the DNA TGCGCCAGCAGCTTGGAACGGATCCCTGGCGAGCAGTACTTC. Its protein product is CASSLERIPGEQYF.